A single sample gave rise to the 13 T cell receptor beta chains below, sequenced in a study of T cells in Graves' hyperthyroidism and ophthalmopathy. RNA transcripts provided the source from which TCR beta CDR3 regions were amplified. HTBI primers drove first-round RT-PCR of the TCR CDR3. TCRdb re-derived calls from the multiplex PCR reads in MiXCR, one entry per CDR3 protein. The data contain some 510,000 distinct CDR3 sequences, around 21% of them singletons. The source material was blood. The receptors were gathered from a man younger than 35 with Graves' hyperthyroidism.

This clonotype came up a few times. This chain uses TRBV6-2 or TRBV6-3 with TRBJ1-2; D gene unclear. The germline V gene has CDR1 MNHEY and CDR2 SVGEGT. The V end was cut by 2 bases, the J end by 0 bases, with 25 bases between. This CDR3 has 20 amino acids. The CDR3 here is CASSYERLATIREANYGYTF. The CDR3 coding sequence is TGTGCCAGCAGTTACGAACGTTTGGCGACGATACGGGAAGCTAACTATGGCTACACCTTC.

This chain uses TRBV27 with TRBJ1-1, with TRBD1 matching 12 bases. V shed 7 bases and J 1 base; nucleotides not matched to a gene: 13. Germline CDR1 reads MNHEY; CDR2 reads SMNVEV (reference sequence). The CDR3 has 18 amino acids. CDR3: CASIQRGTGGSWNTEAFF. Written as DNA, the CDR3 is TGTGCCAGCATTCAGCGGGGGACAGGGGGCTCGTGGAACACTGAAGCTTTCTTT.

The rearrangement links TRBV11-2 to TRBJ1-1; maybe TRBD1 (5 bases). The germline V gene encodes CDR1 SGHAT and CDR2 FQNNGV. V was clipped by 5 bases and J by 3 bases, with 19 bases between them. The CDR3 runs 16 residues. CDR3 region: CASSPPGGRSDTEAFF. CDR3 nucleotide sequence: TGTGCCAGCAGCCCCCCCGGGGGGAGGAGTGACACTGAAGCTTTCTTT.

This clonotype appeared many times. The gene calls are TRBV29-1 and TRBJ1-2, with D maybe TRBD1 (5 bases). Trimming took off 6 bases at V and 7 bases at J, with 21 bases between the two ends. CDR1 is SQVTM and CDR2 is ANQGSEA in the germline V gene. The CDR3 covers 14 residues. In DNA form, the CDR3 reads TGCAGCGTAGCGGGACTCCCGATAAATCGTGGCTACACCTTC. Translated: CSVAGLPINRGYTF.

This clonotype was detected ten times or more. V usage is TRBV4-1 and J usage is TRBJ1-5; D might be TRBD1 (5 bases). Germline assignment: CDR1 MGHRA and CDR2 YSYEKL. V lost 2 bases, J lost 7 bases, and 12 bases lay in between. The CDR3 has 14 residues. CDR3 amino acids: CASSQYRIGQPQHF. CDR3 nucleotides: TGCGCCAGCAGCCAATACAGGATTGGACAGCCCCAGCATTTT.

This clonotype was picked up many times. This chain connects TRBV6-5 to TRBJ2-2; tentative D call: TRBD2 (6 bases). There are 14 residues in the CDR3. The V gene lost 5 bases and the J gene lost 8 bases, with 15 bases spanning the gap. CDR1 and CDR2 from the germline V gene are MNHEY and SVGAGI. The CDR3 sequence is CASSPRRALGELFF. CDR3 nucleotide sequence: TGTGCCAGCAGTCCCCGGAGGGCTTTAGGGGAGCTGTTTTTT.

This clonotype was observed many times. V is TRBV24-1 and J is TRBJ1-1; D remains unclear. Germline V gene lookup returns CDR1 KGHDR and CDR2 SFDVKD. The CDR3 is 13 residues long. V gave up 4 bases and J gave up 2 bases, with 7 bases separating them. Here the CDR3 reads CATSDQLNTEAFF. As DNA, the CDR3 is TGTGCCACCAGTGACCAACTTAACACTGAAGCTTTCTTT.

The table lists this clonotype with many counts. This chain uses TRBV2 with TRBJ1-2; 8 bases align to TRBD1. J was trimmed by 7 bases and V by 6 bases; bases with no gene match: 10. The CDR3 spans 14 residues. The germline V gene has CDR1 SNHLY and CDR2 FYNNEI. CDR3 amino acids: CASRALDRVGGYTF. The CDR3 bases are TGTGCCAGCAGGGCCTTGGACAGGGTGGGTGGCTACACCTTC. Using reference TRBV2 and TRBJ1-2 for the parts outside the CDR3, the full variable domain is EPEVTQTPSHQVTQMGQEVILRCVPISNHLYFYWYRQILGQKVEFLVSFYNNEISEKSEIFDDQFSVERPDGSNFTLKIRSTKLEDSAMYFCASRALDRVGGYTFGSGTRLTVV.

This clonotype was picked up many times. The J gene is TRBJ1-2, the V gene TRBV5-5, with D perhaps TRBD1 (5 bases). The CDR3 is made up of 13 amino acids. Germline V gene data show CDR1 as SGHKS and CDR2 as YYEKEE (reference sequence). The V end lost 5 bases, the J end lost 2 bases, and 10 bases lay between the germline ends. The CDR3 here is CASRRDLNYGYTF. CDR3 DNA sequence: TGTGCCAGCAGACGGGACTTGAACTATGGCTACACCTTC. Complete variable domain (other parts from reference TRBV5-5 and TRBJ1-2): DAGVTQSPTHLIKTRGQQVTLRCSPISGHKSVSWYQQVLGQGPQFIFQYYEKEERGRGNFPDRFSARQFPNYSSELNVNALLLGDSALYLCASRRDLNYGYTFGSGTRLTVV.

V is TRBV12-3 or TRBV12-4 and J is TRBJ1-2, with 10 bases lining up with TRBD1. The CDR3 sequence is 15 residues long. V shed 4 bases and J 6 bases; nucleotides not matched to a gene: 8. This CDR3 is CASSSYRDRGNGYTF. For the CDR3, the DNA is TGTGCCAGCAGTTCATACCGGGACAGGGGCAATGGCTACACCTTC.

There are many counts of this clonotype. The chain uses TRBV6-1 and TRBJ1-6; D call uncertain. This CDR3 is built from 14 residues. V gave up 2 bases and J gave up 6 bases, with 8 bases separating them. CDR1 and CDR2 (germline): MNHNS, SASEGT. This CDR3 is CASSELAANSPLHF. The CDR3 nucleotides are TGTGCCAGCAGTGAATTGGCCGCTAATTCACCCCTCCACTTT.

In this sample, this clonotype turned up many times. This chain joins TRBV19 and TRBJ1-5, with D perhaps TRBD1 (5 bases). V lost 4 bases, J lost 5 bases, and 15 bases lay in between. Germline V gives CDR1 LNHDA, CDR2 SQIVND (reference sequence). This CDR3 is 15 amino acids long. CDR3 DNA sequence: TGTGCCAGTAGTAGGGATGGGACCAAAGATCAGCCCCAGCATTTT. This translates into CASSRDGTKDQPQHF.

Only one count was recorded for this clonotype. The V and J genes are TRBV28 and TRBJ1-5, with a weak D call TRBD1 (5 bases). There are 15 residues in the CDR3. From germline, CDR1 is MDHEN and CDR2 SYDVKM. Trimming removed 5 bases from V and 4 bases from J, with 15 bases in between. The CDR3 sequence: CASSTFPPGNQPQHF. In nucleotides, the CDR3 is TGTGCCAGCAGTACTTTCCCCCCAGGGAATCAGCCCCAGCATTTT.